This T cell receptor beta chain was obtained from a study of blood T cell repertoires in COVID-19. Study in general: COVID-19 samples collected from the United States, Italy and Spain covered acute and convalescent phases. Sources were T cells, B-cell-depleted T cells, or PBMCs; the material itself was cDNA or gDNA.

Per the study methods: Researchers report that nucleated cell counts were estimated from reference gene primer amplification. Measured with immunoSEQ multiplex PCR; TCRdb has only the in-frame clones, and not every one. V and J calls and clone size are copied from that table; D and trimming were computed from the DNA. The data contain about 93,000 clones, 70% to 80% of them singletons. Germline V CDR1 and CDR2: SGHRS, YFSETQ. Trimming removed 4 bases at V and 8 bases at J, with 18 bases between. The CDR3 is 14 residues long. This TCR derives from a human donor in a cohort sampled during active COVID-19. The V call is TRBV5-1, the J call TRBJ1-2; possibly TRBD1 for D (6 bases). The sequenced sample consisted of peripheral blood. The CDR3 bases are TGCGCCAGCAGCCAGGCAGGGGAAAGCAGCGGCTACACCTTC. It encodes CASSQAGESSGYTF. Filled out from reference TRBV5-1 and TRBJ1-2, the complete variable domain reads KAGVTQTPRYLIKTRGQQVTLSCSPISGHRSVSWYQQTPGQGLQFLFEYFSETQRNKGNFPGRFSGRQFSNSRSEMNVSTLELGDSALYLCASSQAGESSGYTFGSGTRLTVV.